Given below is one T cell receptor (beta chain) in context. The CDR3 sequence is 15 residues long. Purification of the CD8+ and CD4+ T cells relied on negative isolation, and TEMRA cells underwent FACS enrichment. Reverse transcription used about 0.5 to 1 ug RNA and random hexamers. Via MiXCR, TCRdb re-called the immunoSEQ multiplex PCR reads, giving one row per CDR3 protein. Among roughly 180,000 distinct CDR3 sequences listed, approximately 94% were seen once. The data were taken from a study of CD8 T cells in Susac syndrome. This sequence was found in a human donor in good health. Sequencing used CD4+ T cells from PBMCs. The chain joins TRBV12-1 to TRBJ2-7; the table's D call of TRBD2 was not tested on the DNA. TRBV12-1 is assigned pseudogene status. CDR3 bases: TGTGCCAGCAGCCCCAAGCGGGCTAGCTCCTACGAGCAGTACTTC. Translating gives CASSPKRASSYEQYF.